This T cell receptor beta chain was identified in a study of cytomegalovirus exposure and HLA in healthy donors. Whole-study context: T cells numbering some 170 million yielded more than 100 million unique TCR beta sequences in an earlier analysis. Study outcomes and limitations: In a later analysis, DRB1 alleles had the most associated TCRs; HLA-C alleles the fewest. Investigators reported fewer than 200 TCR beta chains as tied to cytomegalovirus. Across donors, sequencing depth was assumed by presence/absence analyses to be roughly uniform.

The PCR was carried out with 60 Vbeta primers and 13 Jbeta primers. Libraries were prepared by immunoSEQ multiplex PCR; TCRdb keeps only in-frame clonotypes and omits some of them. This repertoire shows fewer than 200,000 clones, about 88% found once; its top ten account for around 2.6%. The CDR3 spans 15 residues. After removal of 3 bases from V and 1 base from J, the junction contained 4 bases not matched to a gene. The germline CDR1 and CDR2 sequences are LNHNV and YYDKDF (reference sequence). Turning to this clone: No antigen is known for it.

The chain recombines TRBV15 with TRBJ1-1; 8 positions agree with TRBD1. The receptor comes from a man in his thirties or forties in good health and CMV-seropositive. Sequenced material: PBMCs. CDR3 DNA sequence: TGTGCCACCAGCAGGGGGGGGACAGGGAACACTGAAGCTTTCTTT. As protein: CATSRGGTGNTEAFF.